The clone carrying this T cell receptor (beta chain) was counted between two and nine times. What it recognizes is unknown. The record originates from a study of beta chain features in type 1 diabetes. Study outcomes and limitations: All four CD4+ subsets of Type 1 diabetes patients contained TCRB CDR3s that were moderately but significantly shorter.

Sequencing targeted expressed TCRB transcripts, as all isolated RNA had been reverse transcribed. TCRdb keeps only in-frame clones here, not all; method: immunoSEQ multiplex PCR. The sample lists about 360,000 clones; about 12% were seen once. There are 16 residues in the CDR3. Germline V gene sequence: CDR1 LNHNV, CDR2 YYDKDF (reference sequence). The V segment lost 1 base and the J segment 2 bases; nucleotides outside the gene matches: 7. Material for sequencing was naive CD4+ T cells from blood. This TCR derives from a man between 18 and 29 years old in good health. This chain uses TRBV15 with TRBJ2-7; 8 bases match TRBD2. In DNA, the CDR3 is TGTGCCACCAGCAGAGTAGAACTAGCGGCCACCTACGAGCAGTACTTC. It specifies CATSRVELAATYEQYF.